The source of this T cell receptor beta chain is a study of shared clonotypes between healthy human individuals. V was pared by 3 bases and J by 2 bases, with 9 bases of the junction left unmatched. The CDR3 contains 16 residues. Germline V gives CDR1 SEHNR, CDR2 FQNEAQ (reference sequence). Sequenced by immunoSEQ multiplex PCR; TCRdb stores in-frame clones only, minus some. The sample comprises 630,000 or so clones, 98% of which are singletons, and 0.3% rests with the top ten. The naive CD8 population came from CD45RO-negative cells selected for CCR7, without terminally differentiated effector memory CD45RA+ cells.

This clonotype was sampled from a man aged 30 to 39 in good health. This chain uses TRBV7-9 with TRBJ2-7, with TRBD2 identical over 8 bases. The source material was naive CD8+ T cells sorted from blood. Here the CDR3 DNA reads TGTGCCAGCAGCTTGAGTGAAGCGGGAGCGACCTACGAGCAGTACTTC. As protein: CASSLSEAGATYEQYF.